The 12 T cell receptor beta chains below were found in one sample sequenced in a study of human T cells and chemical hapten exposure. Time point given: patch test 1, 2 weeks after DPC sensitization. Treatment here: therapeutic diphenylcyclopropenone sensitization with weekly scalp DPC. Each CDR3 protein gets one entry after TCRdb re-called the RACE reads with MiXCR. The profile shows some 190,000 distinct CDR3 sequences, 20% to 25% of them singletons. Sequenced here: whole blood, sampled in connection with sensitization to the hapten diphenylcyclopropenone (DPC). The receptors were gathered from a woman aged 50 to 60 with alopecia areata. Some clones in this sample may be carry-over from other donors' samples.

With regard to this clonotype: The junction departs from the called germline gene at one end, perhaps through a read error. The V gene is TRBV28, the J gene TRBJ2-1; D may be TRBD1 (6 bases). The CDR3 consists of 11 residues. Germline V gives CDR1 MDHEN, CDR2 SYDVKM. CDR3: CASSSGTGRVF. CDR3 DNA sequence: TGTGCCAGCAGCTCGGGTACAGGGCGGGTCTTC.

The chain is built from TRBV28 and TRBJ2-7, with TRBD1 matching over 8 bases. CDR1 is MDHEN, CDR2 SYDVKM, per germline. Trimming took 4 bases from V and 1 from J; bases not matched to a gene: 9. The CDR3 totals 16 residues. CDR3 sequence: CASSYSRTGISYEQYF. The CDR3 DNA is TGTGCCAGCAGTTATAGTCGGACAGGGATTTCCTACGAGCAGTACTTC. The variable domain in full, with the rest retrieved from reference TRBV28 and TRBJ2-7, is DVKVTQSSRYLVKRTGEKVFLECVQDMDHENMFWYRQDPGLGLRLIYFSYDVKMKEKGDIPEGYSVSREKKERFSLILESASTNQTSMYLCASSYSRTGISYEQYFGPGTRLTVT.

The V call is TRBV29-1, the J call TRBJ1-4; D call uncertain. V was shortened by 5 bases and J by 7 bases, with 14 bases between the two germline ends. The CDR3 sequence is 13 residues long. Germline V gene sequence: CDR1 SQVTM, CDR2 ANQGSEA. Here the CDR3 reads CSVSLVGREKLFF. The CDR3 region has the DNA TGCAGCGTTAGCCTTGTGGGTCGTGAAAAACTGTTTTTT.

This clonotype was detected only a few times. The gene calls are TRBV9 and TRBJ2-5; TRBD1 is a possible D gene (6 bases). CDR3 length: 15 amino acids. Germline CDR1 and CDR2: SGDLS and YYNGEE. Trimming cost V 2 bases and J 0 bases, with 11 bases left between them. CDR3 sequence reads: CASSVSGQYQETQYF. The CDR3 bases are TGTGCCAGCAGCGTGTCAGGACAGTACCAAGAGACCCAGTACTTC.

Only a few counts were recorded for this clonotype. The rearrangement uses TRBV27 and TRBJ2-7, with TRBD2 matching over 8 bases. CDR3 size: 13 residues. V was clipped by 8 bases and J by 3 bases; unmatched bases: 6. Germline lookup yields CDR1 MNHEY and CDR2 SMNVEV (reference sequence). CDR3 in DNA: TGTGCCAGCCGCTCGGGACTAGGCTACGAGCAGTACTTC. This gives the protein CASRSGLGYEQYF.

The chain combines TRBV7-9 with TRBJ2-3; 10 bases fit TRBD2. CDR3 length: 15 residues. The V segment lost 6 bases and the J segment 3 bases; nucleotides outside the gene matches: 6. Germline loops: CDR1 SEHNR, CDR2 FQNEAQ (reference sequence). CDR3 region: CASSEREGLTDTQYF. The CDR3 bases are TGTGCCAGCAGTGAGCGGGAGGGCCTAACAGATACGCAGTATTTT.

The table lists this clonotype with a few counts. The chain joins TRBV18 to TRBJ2-3; D not certain. This CDR3 contains 13 residues. Germline CDR1 and CDR2: KGHSH and LQKENI. V was shortened by 3 bases and J by 5 bases, with 9 bases between the two germline ends. The CDR3 region is CASSPSILDTQYF. CDR3 nucleotides: TGTGCCAGCTCACCGAGCATATTAGATACGCAGTATTTT.

V is TRBV6-2 or TRBV6-3 and J is TRBJ2-2; D gene uncertain. The V end was cut by 2 bases, the J end by 3 bases, with 7 bases between. Germline V lookup: CDR1 MNHEY, CDR2 SVGEGT. This CDR3 region has 14 residues. In DNA, the CDR3 is TGTGCCAGCAGTTACGGGCCGGACACCGGGGAGCTGTTTTTT. Protein: CASSYGPDTGELFF.

The rearrangement joins TRBV29-1 to TRBJ1-1; D is possibly TRBD1 (5 bases). Germline loops: CDR1 SQVTM, CDR2 ANQGSEA. This CDR3 is built from 10 residues. Trimming pared 7 bases from V and 8 bases from J, leaving 11 bases between. The CDR3 nucleotides read TGCAGCGCTGGGGACGGCGAAGCTTTCTTT. Translation: CSAGDGEAFF.

This rearrangement joins TRBV18 to TRBJ1-1; 8 bases fit TRBD1. Germline V CDR1 and CDR2: KGHSH, LQKENI. The CDR3 totals 16 residues. With 4 bases clipped from V and 0 bases from J, the junction kept 7 bases outside the gene matches. CDR3 sequence reads: CASSHRGGKMNTEAFF. The CDR3 nucleotides read TGTGCCAGCTCACACAGGGGGGGGAAAATGAACACTGAAGCTTTCTTT.

The chain combines TRBV29-1 with TRBJ2-1, with TRBD2 identical over 13 bases. The CDR3 contains 14 residues. J was trimmed by 6 bases and V by 6 bases; bases with no gene match: 5. In germline, CDR1 is SQVTM, CDR2 ANQGSEA. This chain's CDR3 is CSVAGLAGVNEQFF. The CDR3 DNA sequence: TGCAGCGTGGCCGGACTAGCGGGGGTCAATGAGCAGTTCTTC.

V gene TRBV27 combines with J gene TRBJ2-7, with a possible D match to TRBD2 (5 bases). Germline V gene sequence: CDR1 MNHEY, CDR2 SMNVEV (reference sequence). The CDR3 covers 16 residues. Trimming took 5 bases from V and 0 from J, leaving 17 bases between them. The CDR3 region is CASSPLPPGLSYEQYF. In DNA form, the CDR3 reads TGTGCCAGCAGTCCCTTGCCCCCCGGACTCTCCTACGAGCAGTACTTC.